The 29 T cell receptor beta chains given below trace back to one sample, sequenced in a study of blood T cell repertoires in COVID-19. Profiled with immunoSEQ multiplex PCR; TCRdb holds only in-frame clones, not every one. Found here are fewer than 300,000 clones, about 89% of them singletons; the top ten hold roughly 8.3%. The sequenced sample consisted of PBMCs or T cells enriched from blood (not recorded which). The receptors shown here come from a man aged 35-49 years who had recovered from COVID-19.

The chain is built from TRBV5-6 and TRBJ1-6; D perhaps matches TRBD1 (6 bases). Germline V gene lookup returns CDR1 SGHDT and CDR2 YYEEEE. V was trimmed by 0 bases and J by 10 bases, leaving 17 bases between them. CDR3 size: 16 residues. CDR3 nucleotide sequence: TGTGCCAGCAGCTTGGTGGCGGGGGCCGATAGGTCACCCCTCCACTTT. Its protein is CASSLVAGADRSPLHF.

This chain uses TRBV28 with TRBJ2-1, with a weak D call TRBD1 (6 bases). Per germline, CDR1 MDHEN and CDR2 SYDVKM. V was clipped by 2 bases and J by 4 bases, with 12 bases between them. This CDR3 has 15 residues. CDR3 protein: CASSLGDNQYNEQFF. The CDR3 DNA sequence: TGTGCCAGCAGTTTAGGGGACAACCAATACAATGAGCAGTTCTTC.

This clone was counted once. The gene calls are TRBV4-2 and TRBJ2-1, with 8 bases matching TRBD2. J was trimmed by 4 bases and V by 1 base; bases with no gene match: 9. The CDR3 sequence is 17 residues long. CDR1 is LGHNA, CDR2 YNFKEQ, per germline. The CDR3 spells CASSQGYTAGVYNEQFF. The CDR3 coding sequence is TGTGCCAGCAGCCAAGGGTACACAGCGGGAGTTTACAATGAGCAGTTCTTC.

The V and J genes are TRBV7-2 and TRBJ2-3; unclear D gene. Trimming pared 5 bases from V and 0 bases from J, leaving 6 bases between. Germline V gene lookup returns CDR1 SGHTA and CDR2 FQGNSA. The CDR3 loop spans 13 amino acids. CDR3 coding DNA: TGTGCCAGCAGCGTAGTAAGCACAGATACGCAGTATTTT. Translated, it gives CASSVVSTDTQYF.

The chain uses TRBV2 and TRBJ1-3; a weak D match, TRBD1 (6 bases). V lost 6 bases and J 3 bases, leaving 21 bases between the germline ends. The length of the CDR3 is 17 residues. Germline CDR1 SNHLY, CDR2 FYNNEI. The CDR3 here is CASRGETGAHLGNTIYF. In DNA form, the CDR3 reads TGTGCCAGCAGAGGGGAGACAGGCGCCCACCTTGGAAACACCATATATTTT.

V and J are TRBV5-6 and TRBJ2-1, with 7 bases that match TRBD2. The CDR3 length is 14 residues. CDR1 is SGHDT, CDR2 YYEEEE, per germline. V was clipped by 4 bases and J by 3 bases; unmatched bases: 4. CDR3 in DNA: TGTGCCAGCAGCCTCCGGGACTACTACAATGAGCAGTTCTTC. This sequence encodes CASSLRDYYNEQFF.

The chain recombines TRBV7-3 with TRBJ2-1, with 7 bases identical to TRBD2. This CDR3 has 14 amino acids. Trimming cost V 1 base and J 8 bases; bases outside gene matches: 5. Germline CDR1 is SGHTA and CDR2 is FQGTGA. Here the CDR3 DNA reads TGTGCCAGCAGCTTAAATCGGGGGAGGGATGAGCAGTTCTTC. It codes for CASSLNRGRDEQFF. Complete variable domain (other parts from reference TRBV7-3 and TRBJ2-1): GAGVSQTPSNKVTEKGKYVELRCDPISGHTALYWYRQSLGQGPEFLIYFQGTGAADDSGLPNDRFFAVRPEGSVSTLKIQRTERGDSAVYLCASSLNRGRDEQFFGPGTRLTVL.

The V and J genes are TRBV27 and TRBJ1-2, with TRBD1 identical over 7 bases. The CDR3 has 15 amino acids. Looked up from germline, CDR1 is MNHEY and CDR2 is SMNVEV (reference sequence). The J segment lost 3 bases and the V segment lost 3 bases, leaving 7 bases of the junction unmatched. CDR3 residues: CASSFTGDAYYGYTF. CDR3 DNA: TGTGCCAGCAGTTTTACAGGGGATGCCTACTATGGCTACACCTTC.

The rearrangement uses TRBV7-9 and TRBJ1-4; D possibly corresponds to TRBD1 (6 bases). The germline V and J ends were trimmed by 5 bases and 8 bases, with 12 bases remaining between them. This CDR3 contains 13 residues. Germline V gene lookup returns CDR1 SEHNR and CDR2 FQNEAQ (reference sequence). CDR3 in amino acids: CASSPTDREKLFF. DNA for the CDR3: TGTGCCAGCAGCCCAACCGACAGGGAAAAACTGTTTTTT.

The CDR3 sequence is CASSVPGGNTEAFF. The DNA of the CDR3 is TGTGCCAGCAGCGTCCCCGGGGGGAACACTGAAGCTTTCTTT. The chain employs TRBV2 and TRBJ1-1; weak D call: TRBD1 (5 bases). Germline CDR1 and CDR2: SNHLY and FYNNEI. The CDR3 has 14 amino acids. The V end was cut by 6 bases, the J end by 1 base, with 12 bases between.

The V gene is TRBV6-5, the J gene TRBJ2-2, with TRBD2 identical over 7 bases. V was pared by 6 bases and J by 6 bases, with 1 base of the junction left unmatched. This CDR3 region has 12 residues. Germline CDR1 reads MNHEY; CDR2 reads SVGAGI. CDR3 in DNA: TGTGCCAGCAGGACTAGCTCCGGGGAGCTGTTTTTT. Encoded protein: CASRTSSGELFF.

The J gene is TRBJ2-2, the V gene TRBV4-3; TRBD2 might be the D (5 bases). CDR1 and CDR2 from the germline V gene are LGHNA and YSLEER. V shed 0 bases and J shed 5 bases, with 13 bases lying between them. The CDR3 length is 16 residues. CDR3 nucleotide sequence: TGCGCCAGCAGCCAAGATCGGCTAGCAGCAACCGGGGAGCTGTTTTTT. Translation gives CASSQDRLAATGELFF.

The CDR3 sequence: CASSQEALRGLGADEQYF. Here the CDR3 DNA reads TGCGCCAGCAGCCAAGAGGCACTCCGAGGTTTGGGGGCGGACGAGCAGTACTTC. The genes are TRBV4-3 and TRBJ2-7, with a tentative D call TRBD1 (6 bases). Trimming took off 0 bases at V and 5 bases at J, with 23 bases between the two ends. CDR1 and CDR2 from the germline V gene are LGHNA and YSLEER. The CDR3 runs 18 residues.

The chain couples TRBV6-5 to TRBJ2-1; TRBD2 agrees at 9 bases. The germline V gene has CDR1 MNHEY and CDR2 SVGAGI. There are 14 residues in the CDR3. The ends lost 6 bases at V and 4 bases at J; junction bases unmatched: 4. CDR3 bases: TGTGCCAGCAGACGACTAGCGGCTTACAATGAGCAGTTCTTC. This codes for CASRRLAAYNEQFF.

The V and J genes are TRBV12-5 and TRBJ2-2; TRBD1 matches 8 bases. Germline CDR1 and CDR2: LGHNT and FRNRAP. CDR3 length: 18 residues. The ends lost 0 bases at V and 2 bases at J; junction bases unmatched: 8. Written as DNA, the CDR3 is TGTGCTAGTGGTTTGGTACGTGGGACAGGTGATAACACCGGGGAGCTGTTTTTT. It yields the protein CASGLVRGTGDNTGELFF.

V is TRBV27 and J is TRBJ1-5; 7 bases map to TRBD1. Germline V lookup: CDR1 MNHEY, CDR2 SMNVEV (reference sequence). The CDR3 runs 19 residues. The V and J ends lost 5 bases and 0 bases, in that order; junction bases with no gene match: 16. The CDR3 protein is CASSKRPGDRGYSNQPQHF. The CDR3 coding sequence is TGTGCCAGCAGTAAAAGACCCGGGGACAGAGGATATAGCAATCAGCCCCAGCATTTT.

The chain uses TRBV6-1 and TRBJ2-3; D unresolved. The CDR3 consists of 12 residues. Deletions cut 2 bases from V and 10 bases from J, with 10 bases between. The germline V gene has CDR1 MNHNS and CDR2 SASEGT. The CDR3 is CASSEIRGAQYF. CDR3 bases: TGTGCCAGCAGTGAAATCAGAGGTGCGCAGTATTTT.

J is TRBJ1-2 and V is TRBV11-3; 10 nucleotides agree with TRBD1. CDR3 length: 15 residues. Trimming took 5 bases from V and 7 from J; bases not matched to a gene: 10. The germline gives CDR1 SGHNT, CDR2 YENEEA. In nucleotides, the CDR3 is TGTGCCAGCAGCCCCCGGACAGGGGGGTTCTCTGGCTACACCTTC. Amino acid sequence: CASSPRTGGFSGYTF.

J is TRBJ1-1 and V is TRBV4-1, with D possibly being TRBD1 (6 bases). The germline V gene has CDR1 MGHRA and CDR2 YSYEKL. This CDR3 region has 15 residues. V was clipped by 2 bases and J by 1 base, with 11 bases between them. The CDR3 reads CASSQPLQGNTEAFF. Here the CDR3 DNA reads TGCGCCAGCAGCCAACCACTACAGGGGAACACTGAAGCTTTCTTT.

V and J are TRBV18 and TRBJ1-5; the match to TRBD1 covers 10 bases. Per the germline V gene, CDR1 is KGHSH and CDR2 is LQKENI. Germline trimming cut 3 bases from V and 2 bases from J; bases unmatched to any gene: 10. This CDR3 contains 18 residues. CDR3 in DNA: TGTGCCAGCTCACCTTCGGGACAGGGGAGATCGGGCAATCAGCCCCAGCATTTT. It yields the protein CASSPSGQGRSGNQPQHF.

This clone showed up just once. The V and J genes are TRBV5-4 and TRBJ2-4, with a possible D match to TRBD1 (6 bases). The V end was cut by 0 bases, the J end by 0 bases, with 10 bases between. The germline gives CDR1 SGHNT, CDR2 YYREEE (reference sequence). The CDR3 totals 16 residues. The DNA of the CDR3 is TGTGCCAGCAGCTTGGGGGGACAAATAGCCAAAAACATTCAGTACTTC. Protein sequence: CASSLGGQIAKNIQYF.

The chain joins TRBV4-2 to TRBJ1-1, with D unresolved. Per germline, CDR1 LGHNA and CDR2 YNFKEQ. The CDR3 loop spans 13 amino acids. Trimming removed 4 bases from V and 9 bases from J, with 15 bases in between. CDR3 sequence reads: CASSPGGPGQAFF. The DNA for the CDR3 is TGTGCCAGCAGCCCAGGCGGGCCGGGCCAAGCTTTCTTT.

This chain links TRBV28 with TRBJ2-2; the match to TRBD2 covers 8 bases. V was clipped by 2 bases and J by 6 bases; unmatched bases: 14. This CDR3 is built from 18 residues. From germline, CDR1 is MDHEN and CDR2 SYDVKM. In DNA, the CDR3 is TGTGCCAGCAGTTTAAGGGGAATAGCGGGACGCGGGGCCGGGGAGCTGTTTTTT. Translating gives CASSLRGIAGRGAGELFF. The variable domain in full, with the rest retrieved from reference TRBV28 and TRBJ2-2, is DVKVTQSSRYLVKRTGEKVFLECVQDMDHENMFWYRQDPGLGLRLIYFSYDVKMKEKGDIPEGYSVSREKKERFSLILESASTNQTSMYLCASSLRGIAGRGAGELFFGEGSRLTVL.

There are a few counts of this clone. This chain uses TRBV15 with TRBJ1-3; 8 nucleotides line up with TRBD1. The J segment lost 4 bases and the V segment lost 4 bases, leaving 12 bases of the junction unmatched. CDR3 length: 17 amino acids. The germline gives CDR1 LNHNV, CDR2 YYDKDF (reference sequence). The chain's CDR3 is CATSTSLQGVRGNTIYF. Written as DNA, the CDR3 is TGTGCCACCAGCACCTCTTTACAGGGGGTTAGAGGAAACACCATATATTTT.

Of note for this clone: This sample also contains other DNA sequences that code for the same CDR3. The chain carries TRBV28 and TRBJ2-7, with TRBD1 identical over 10 bases. Trimming at V came to 4 bases and at J to 5 bases, leaving 5 bases not matched to a gene. This CDR3 is built from 14 residues. The germline CDR1 and CDR2 sequences are MDHEN and SYDVKM. CDR3 amino acids: CASSSTGTGDEQYF. The CDR3 nucleotides read TGTGCCAGCAGTTCCACCGGGACAGGGGACGAGCAGTACTTC. Using reference TRBV28 and TRBJ2-7 for the parts outside the CDR3, the full variable domain is DVKVTQSSRYLVKRTGEKVFLECVQDMDHENMFWYRQDPGLGLRLIYFSYDVKMKEKGDIPEGYSVSREKKERFSLILESASTNQTSMYLCASSSTGTGDEQYFGPGTRLTVT.

The chain uses TRBV5-1 and TRBJ2-5; tentative D call: TRBD2 (7 bases). There are 15 residues in the CDR3. V lost 5 bases to trimming and J lost 1 base, with 15 bases between them. Germline assignment: CDR1 SGHRS and CDR2 YFSETQ. DNA for the CDR3: TGCGCCAGCAGACTCGAGGGGGGGAGCCAAGAGACCCAGTACTTC. It codes for CASRLEGGSQETQYF.

V and J are TRBV10-3 and TRBJ1-5, with TRBD1 matching 7 bases. V lost 2 bases and J lost 4; bases outside the gene matches: 5. Germline V lookup: CDR1 ENHRY, CDR2 SYGVKD. The CDR3 spans 15 residues. CDR3 sequence (DNA): TGTGCCATCAGTGAGGAGGCAGGGGGTAATCAGCCCCAGCATTTT. Translated, it gives CAISEEAGGNQPQHF.

This rearrangement joins TRBV7-8 to TRBJ1-5; 11 nucleotides match TRBD1. V gave up 5 bases and J gave up 4 bases; unmatched junction bases: 4. Germline lookup yields CDR1 SGHVS and CDR2 FQNEAQ. The CDR3 covers 15 residues. The CDR3 loop is CASSVGQGANQPQHF. The CDR3 nucleotides read TGTGCCAGCAGCGTAGGACAGGGGGCGAATCAGCCCCAGCATTTT.

This clone has more than one count but fewer than ten. This rearrangement joins TRBV29-1 to TRBJ2-1; 11 bases are a match to TRBD2. The CDR3 spans 15 residues. V shed 3 bases and J 5 bases; nucleotides not matched to a gene: 6. Germline loops: CDR1 SQVTM, CDR2 ANQGSEA. The CDR3 bases are TGCAGCGTTGACATCACTAGCGGGGGACACAATGAGCAGTTCTTC. Translated: CSVDITSGGHNEQFF.